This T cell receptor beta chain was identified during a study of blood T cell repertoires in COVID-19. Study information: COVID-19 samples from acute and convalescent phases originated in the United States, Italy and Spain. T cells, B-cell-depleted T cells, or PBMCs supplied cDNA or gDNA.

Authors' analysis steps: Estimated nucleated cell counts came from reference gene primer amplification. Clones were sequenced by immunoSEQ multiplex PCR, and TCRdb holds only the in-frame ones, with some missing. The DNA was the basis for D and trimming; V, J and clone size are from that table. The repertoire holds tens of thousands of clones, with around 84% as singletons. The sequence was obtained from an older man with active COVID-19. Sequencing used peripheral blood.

CDR3 residues: CASSQRRGEAFF. The DNA for the CDR3 is TGCGCCAGCAGCCAACGTAGGGGTGAAGCTTTCTTT. The V and J genes are TRBV4-3 and TRBJ1-1, with D tentatively TRBD1 (5 bases). This CDR3 has 12 amino acids. V gave up 2 bases and J gave up 7 bases, with 8 bases separating them. Germline values: CDR1 LGHNA, CDR2 YSLEER.